The 22 T cell receptor beta chains below come from one sample, sequenced in a study of response to subunit inactivated influenza vaccine. TCRdb processed the RT-PCR reads anew with MiXCR; each CDR3 protein has one entry. The table shows about half a million distinct CDR3 sequences, with 9.5% to 12% occurring only once. Sample: PBMCs from blood, taken about 40 days after vaccination. The receptors were sampled from a man in his fifties or sixties who received an inactivated influenza vaccine.

The table lists this clonotype with a few counts. The chain carries TRBV11-2 and TRBJ2-3, with no clear D. Between the trimmed V and J ends, which lost 0 bases and 5 bases, there was a span of 12 bases. The CDR3 spans 15 residues. Per the germline V gene, CDR1 is SGHAT and CDR2 is FQNNGV. CDR3 DNA: TGTGCCAGCAGCTTAGATCGGGCGCCCGGAGATACGCAGTATTTT. It encodes CASSLDRAPGDTQYF.

CDR3 loop: CASTWTGPGYTF. The CDR3 nucleotides read TGTGCCAGCACCTGGACAGGGCCTGGCTACACCTTC. The chain combines TRBV6-6 with TRBJ1-2; 8 bases map to TRBD1. Germline CDR1 is MNHNY and CDR2 is SVGAGI (reference sequence). This CDR3 spans 12 amino acids. With 7 bases clipped from V and 7 bases from J, the junction kept 5 bases outside the gene matches.

This clonotype came up many times. The rearrangement joins TRBV6-5 to TRBJ1-2; TRBD1 matches 7 bases. Unmatched junction bases numbered 11, after V lost 2 bases and J lost 5 bases. The CDR3 length is 16 residues. Germline CDR1 is MNHEY and CDR2 is SVGAGI. DNA for the CDR3: TGTGCCAGCAGTTACGGGGGTGAGGGGGCTCGTTATGGCTACACCTTC. Protein sequence: CASSYGGEGARYGYTF.

This chain uses TRBV20-1 with TRBJ2-2, with D perhaps matching TRBD2 (6 bases). Germline assignment: CDR1 DFQATT and CDR2 SNEGSKA (reference sequence). Between the trimmed V and J ends, which lost 7 bases and 0 bases, there was a span of 12 bases. The CDR3 runs 14 residues. The CDR3 loop is CSGSREPNTGELFF. CDR3 DNA sequence: TGCAGTGGAAGCCGGGAGCCGAACACCGGGGAGCTGTTTTTT.

At least ten counts were recorded for this clonotype. The J gene is TRBJ2-7, the V gene TRBV20-1; D uncertain. Germline CDR1 reads DFQATT; CDR2 reads SNEGSKA (reference sequence). The CDR3 is made up of 10 amino acids. The germline V and J ends were trimmed by 3 bases and 3 bases, with 3 bases remaining between them. CDR3 loop: CSASRYEQYF. CDR3 DNA: TGCAGTGCTAGTCGCTACGAGCAGTACTTC.

This clonotype has just a few counts. V gene TRBV7-9 combines with J gene TRBJ2-7, with 8 bases matching TRBD1. Looked up from germline, CDR1 is SEHNR and CDR2 is FQNEAQ (reference sequence). Trimming took 2 bases from V and 7 from J; bases not matched to a gene: 10. The CDR3 has 15 residues. The CDR3 loop is CASSLRGTGAGEQYF. The CDR3 DNA reads TGTGCCAGCAGCTTAAGAGGGACAGGAGCTGGAGAGCAGTACTTC. The full variable domain, with the rest looked up from reference TRBV7-9 and TRBJ2-7, is DTGVSQNPRHKITKRGQNVTFRCDPISEHNRLYWYRQTLGQGPEFLTYFQNEAQLEKSRLLSDRFSAERPKGSFSTLEIQRTEQGDSAMYLCASSLRGTGAGEQYFGPGTRLTVT.

V and J are TRBV21-1 and TRBJ1-4; TRBD1, the D gene given by the table, was not confirmed from the DNA. TRBV21-1 is termed a pseudogene. The CDR3 covers 18 residues. CDR3 DNA: TGTGCCAGCAGCTCACCTCCGGGACAGTCAAGGGGGAATGAAAAACTGTTTTTT. Translating gives CASSSPPGQSRGNEKLFF.

This clonotype was detected many times. The rearrangement joins TRBV25-1 to TRBJ2-1, with D possibly TRBD1 on 6 matching bases. Trimming shortened V by 4 bases and J by 9 bases, and 19 bases separated the two germline ends. Germline V gives CDR1 MGHDK, CDR2 SYGVNS. There are 15 residues in the CDR3. CDR3 coding DNA: TGTGCCAGCAGTGCTCAGGGGCCCCTCCGGGGTGAGCAGTTCTTC. This gives the protein CASSAQGPLRGEQFF.

The J gene is TRBJ2-2, the V gene TRBV7-2; 11 nucleotides match TRBD2. This CDR3 comprises 14 residues. Germline-derived CDR1 and CDR2 are SGHTA and FQGNSA. Trimming took 5 bases from V and 6 from J; bases not matched to a gene: 2. The CDR3 spells CASSVSGGAGELFF. The CDR3 nucleotides read TGTGCCAGCAGCGTTAGCGGGGGGGCCGGGGAGCTGTTTTTT. Using reference TRBV7-2 and TRBJ2-2 for the parts outside the CDR3, the full variable domain is GAGVSQSPSNKVTEKGKDVELRCDPISGHTALYWYRQSLGQGLEFLIYFQGNSAPDKSGLPSDRFSAERTGGSVSTLTIQRTQQEDSAVYLCASSVSGGAGELFFGEGSRLTVL.

This clonotype came up many times. This chain links TRBV12-3 or TRBV12-4 with TRBJ1-2; TRBD1 aligns across 9 bases. With 0 bases clipped from V and 4 bases from J, the junction kept 9 bases outside the gene matches. The CDR3 runs to 17 residues. The CDR3 here is CASSLAPTGTGPYGYTF. CDR3 DNA: TGTGCCAGCAGTTTAGCCCCCACCGGGACAGGGCCCTATGGCTACACCTTC.

This clonotype was seen a handful of times. The V call is TRBV9, the J call TRBJ2-3; 15 nucleotides line up with TRBD2. This CDR3 has 16 amino acids. Germline assignment: CDR1 SGDLS and CDR2 YYNGEE. V shed 3 bases, J shed 5 bases, and the junction held 4 bases outside the gene matches. The CDR3 protein is CASSAGLAGGRDTQYF. The CDR3 DNA reads TGTGCCAGCAGCGCGGGACTAGCGGGGGGAAGAGATACGCAGTATTTT.

This clonotype occurred a few times. V and J are TRBV20-1 and TRBJ2-1, with 15 bases matching TRBD2. CDR3 length equals 18 residues. V was pared by 5 bases and J by 0 bases, with 8 bases of the junction left unmatched. In germline, CDR1 is DFQATT, CDR2 SNEGSKA (reference sequence). CDR3 sequence reads: CSAPGTSGRQSSYNEQFF. DNA for the CDR3: TGCAGTGCTCCCGGGACTAGCGGGAGGCAGAGCTCCTACAATGAGCAGTTCTTC.

V gene TRBV6-1 combines with J gene TRBJ2-1; D is perhaps TRBD1 (6 bases). V was clipped by 5 bases and J by 9 bases, with 14 bases between them. The CDR3 consists of 13 residues. The germline CDR1 and CDR2 sequences are MNHNS and SASEGT. CDR3 protein: CASSIVGAGEQFF. CDR3 nucleotide sequence: TGTGCCAGCAGTATAGTGGGGGCCGGTGAGCAGTTCTTC.

This clonotype was counted between two and nine times. V gene TRBV7-2 combines with J gene TRBJ2-7, with TRBD1 matching 8 bases. V lost 1 base and J lost 0; bases outside the gene matches: 2. CDR3 length: 15 residues. Germline loops: CDR1 SGHTA, CDR2 FQGNSA. CDR3 DNA: TGTGCCAGCAGCTTAGTGGGACAGGACTCCTACGAGCAGTACTTC. It encodes CASSLVGQDSYEQYF.

This chain connects TRBV5-1 to TRBJ2-3; D not resolved. Trimming cost V 3 bases and J 5 bases, with 13 bases left between them. Germline CDR1 and CDR2: SGHRS and YFSETQ. This CDR3 has 14 residues. The CDR3 bases are TGCGCCAGCAGCTCGGATGGGCTCGTAGATACGCAGTATTTT. Protein product: CASSSDGLVDTQYF.

The table lists this clonotype with a few counts. The chain couples TRBV7-2 to TRBJ2-1; 12 nucleotides agree with TRBD2. The CDR3 runs to 15 residues. The ends lost 2 bases at V and 13 bases at J; junction bases unmatched: 9. Germline V gene lookup returns CDR1 SGHTA and CDR2 FQGNSA. The CDR3 sequence: CASSLTSGGIRAQFF. The CDR3 bases are TGTGCCAGCAGCTTAACTAGCGGGGGGATCCGGGCCCAGTTCTTC.

The chain links TRBV28 to TRBJ2-2; TRBD2 agrees at 12 bases. CDR3 length: 16 residues. The germline gives CDR1 MDHEN, CDR2 SYDVKM. Trimming took 7 bases from V and 7 from J; bases not matched to a gene: 10. CDR3 bases: TGTGCCAGCACCGAAAGGCTAGCGGGAGGGTTCGGGGAGCTGTTTTTT. This encodes CASTERLAGGFGELFF.

This clonotype was found many times. The chain carries TRBV7-8 and TRBJ2-1; no reliable D call. The CDR3 is 16 amino acids. CDR1 and CDR2 (germline): SGHVS, FQNEAQ. V shed 2 bases and J shed 9 bases, with 20 bases lying between them. The CDR3 region is CASSLPGVAVSIEQFF. The CDR3 region has the DNA TGTGCCAGCAGCTTACCTGGGGTTGCCGTATCAATTGAGCAGTTCTTC.

This clonotype was seen only a few times. The J gene is TRBJ2-5, the V gene TRBV5-1, with no clear D. Trimming removed 3 bases from V and 2 bases from J, with 11 bases in between. In germline, CDR1 is SGHRS, CDR2 YFSETQ. The CDR3 extends over 14 amino acids. The CDR3 is CASSSGQSQETQYF. Here the CDR3 DNA reads TGCGCCAGCAGCTCCGGTCAGTCGCAAGAGACCCAGTACTTC.

This clonotype showed up just a few times. The chain couples TRBV28 to TRBJ2-1; D remains unclear. V lost 5 bases and J lost 5, with 10 bases in between. The CDR3 length is 13 residues. Germline V lookup: CDR1 MDHEN, CDR2 SYDVKM. The CDR3 is CASSPDANNEQFF. The CDR3 DNA reads TGTGCCAGCAGTCCGGATGCGAACAATGAGCAGTTCTTC.

The chain combines TRBV12-3 or TRBV12-4 with TRBJ2-1; D possibly uses TRBD1 or TRBD2 (5 bases each). The CDR3 runs 16 residues. Trimming cost V 2 bases and J 7 bases, with 18 bases left between them. The DNA for the CDR3 is TGTGCCAGCAGTTTATTTTTGGGGGAGTGGGTGAATGAGCAGTTCTTC. Protein: CASSLFLGEWVNEQFF.

This clonotype was picked up many times. V is TRBV12-3 or TRBV12-4 and J is TRBJ1-1; D not certain. This CDR3 region has 12 residues. V was pared by 1 base and J by 7 bases, with 7 bases between. The DNA of the CDR3 is TGTGCCAGCAGTTTAGAAGGGCGTGAAGCTTTCTTT. Translating it yields CASSLEGREAFF.